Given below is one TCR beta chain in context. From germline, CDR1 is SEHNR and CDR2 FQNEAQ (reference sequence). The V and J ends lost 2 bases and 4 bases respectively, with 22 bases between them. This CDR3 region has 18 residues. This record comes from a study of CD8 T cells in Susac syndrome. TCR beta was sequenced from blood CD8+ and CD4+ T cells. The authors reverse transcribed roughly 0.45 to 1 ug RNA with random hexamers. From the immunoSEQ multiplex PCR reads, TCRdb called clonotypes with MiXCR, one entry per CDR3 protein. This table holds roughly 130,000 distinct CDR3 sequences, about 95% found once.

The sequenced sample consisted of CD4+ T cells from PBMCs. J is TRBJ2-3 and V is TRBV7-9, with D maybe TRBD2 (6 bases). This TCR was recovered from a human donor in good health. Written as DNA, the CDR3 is TGTGCCAGCAGCTTACCTATTTCGGGGAGGAGAGTCGCAGATACGCAGTATTTT. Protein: CASSLPISGRRVADTQYF.